The source of this T cell receptor (beta chain) is a study of blood T cells in healthy people across ages. A J-beta primer mix and a sample-barcoded 5' primer were used in a second PCR of roughly 7 to 12 cycles. Each CDR3 protein is one row after TCRdb ran MiXCR on the 5' RACE reads. The sample records about 970,000 distinct CDR3 sequences, just over 50% being singletons. Germline V gene sequence: CDR1 SGHNT, CDR2 YENEEA. This CDR3 is built from 16 residues. Trimming cost V 1 base and J 3 bases, with 13 bases left between them. Total RNA was isolated from each sample in quantities of at least 5.5 micrograms.

This receptor was obtained from a woman aged 55-70 years in good health. Specimen: blood. The V call is TRBV11-3, the J call TRBJ1-5; D is unclear. CDR3 nucleotides: TGTGCCAGCAGCTTAGTAAGCAGGAGGAACAATCAGCCCCAGCATTTT. Translating it yields CASSLVSRRNNQPQHF.